Shown below are 14 T cell receptor beta chains from a single sample sequenced in a study of early T cells in non-severe SARS-CoV-2 infection. TCRdb reprocessed the 5' RACE reads with MiXCR, giving one entry per CDR3 protein. This sample carries tens of thousands of distinct CDR3 sequences, approximately 16% of them seen once, and the ten largest clones take around 4.9%. This specimen was whole blood, taken at baseline. The source of these receptors is an adult who was a healthcare worker with PCR-confirmed SARS-CoV-2 infection or an uninfected control (not recorded which).

This clonotype showed up many times. CDR3 DNA: TGTGCCAGCAGCCCAGTTGGTGGCACTTTGAGGACCGGGGAGCTGTTTTTT. Its protein product is CASSPVGGTLRTGELFF. The rearrangement links TRBV7-9 to TRBJ2-2; D not certain. The V gene's germline CDR1 is SEHNR and CDR2 FQNEAQ (reference sequence). The V end was cut by 5 bases, the J end by 5 bases, with 21 bases between. The CDR3 is made up of 17 amino acids. The entire variable domain, with the rest obtained from reference TRBV7-9 and TRBJ2-2, is as follows: DTGVSQNPRHKITKRGQNVTFRCDPISEHNRLYWYRQTLGQGPEFLTYFQNEAQLEKSRLLSDRFSAERPKGSFSTLEIQRTEQGDSAMYLCASSPVGGTLRTGELFFGEGSRLTVL.

This chain links TRBV18 with TRBJ1-5, with a possible D match to TRBD1 (5 bases). Per the germline V gene, CDR1 is KGHSH and CDR2 is LQKENI. Trimming cost V 6 bases and J 6 bases, with 18 bases left between them. This CDR3 region has 15 residues. DNA for the CDR3: TGTGCCAGCTCCCCCGGGGCAGGTGTAGGTCAGCCCCAGCATTTT. Encoded protein: CASSPGAGVGQPQHF.

This clonotype was detected a few times. V and J are TRBV10-3 and TRBJ1-1, with a tentative D call TRBD1 (5 bases). V was pared by 8 bases and J by 3 bases, with 13 bases between. Germline values: CDR1 ENHRY, CDR2 SYGVKD. The CDR3 is made up of 13 amino acids. The DNA of the CDR3 is TGTGCCATCGGGGGTAGAGGGGACACTGAAGCTTTCTTT. It codes for CAIGGRGDTEAFF.

This clonotype was seen a handful of times. The gene calls are TRBV9 and TRBJ2-1, with unresolved D. The V gene lost 1 base and the J gene lost 3 bases, with 8 bases spanning the gap. Germline values: CDR1 SGDLS, CDR2 YYNGEE. The CDR3 runs to 14 residues. This CDR3 reads CASSVRRNYNEQFF. The CDR3 coding sequence is TGTGCCAGCAGCGTACGGCGGAACTACAATGAGCAGTTCTTC.

The chain carries TRBV6-6 and TRBJ1-1; a weak D match, TRBD1 (6 bases). This CDR3 comprises 13 residues. Germline V gene lookup returns CDR1 MNHNY and CDR2 SVGAGI (reference sequence). Trimming stripped 2 bases from V and 11 bases from J, with 15 bases between. For the CDR3, the DNA is TGTGCCAGCAGTTACCGCGATGCAGGGGAGGCTTTCTTT. It is translated as CASSYRDAGEAFF.

This clonotype appeared a few times. Here the CDR3 DNA reads TGTGCCAGCAGCTTGGCAGGGGGCGACGTCCCCCAGCATTTT. Protein: CASSLAGGDVPQHF. The chain uses TRBV5-6 and TRBJ1-5; 8 nucleotides align to TRBD1. This CDR3 contains 14 residues. Trimming at V came to 0 bases and at J to 10 bases, leaving 6 bases not matched to a gene. Germline V gives CDR1 SGHDT, CDR2 YYEEEE.

The chain links TRBV12-3 or TRBV12-4 to TRBJ1-1; 10 bases line up with TRBD1. Losses at the gene ends were 5 bases for V and 8 bases for J; bases not matched to a gene: 5. The CDR3 totals 13 residues. CDR3 sequence (DNA): TGTGCCAGCAGTCCTGAGGACAGGGGGGAAGCTTTCTTT. Protein product: CASSPEDRGEAFF.

This clonotype has more than one count but fewer than ten. This chain uses TRBV12-5 with TRBJ2-2; D is perhaps TRBD1 (5 bases). Germline values: CDR1 LGHNT, CDR2 FRNRAP. This CDR3 region has 13 residues. Trimming took off 8 bases at V and 2 bases at J, with 9 bases between the two ends. CDR3 bases: TGTGCTAGTTCGGACACCAACACCGGGGAGCTGTTTTTT. It encodes CASSDTNTGELFF.

This clonotype was counted ten times or more. V gene TRBV5-4 combines with J gene TRBJ2-1; unclear D gene. The V end lost 2 bases, the J end lost 6 bases, and 12 bases lay between the germline ends. This CDR3 comprises 14 residues. From germline, CDR1 is SGHNT and CDR2 YYREEE (reference sequence). CDR3 amino acids: CASSFEGRPNEQFF. DNA of the CDR3: TGTGCCAGCAGCTTCGAAGGTCGCCCCAATGAGCAGTTCTTC.

The chain is built from TRBV11-2 and TRBJ2-2; D gene unclear. The V and J ends lost 1 base and 6 bases respectively, with 3 bases between them. CDR1 is SGHAT and CDR2 is FQNNGV in the germline V gene. CDR3 length equals 12 residues. The CDR3 DNA is TGTGCCAGCAGCTTAGTCGCCGGGGAGCTGTTTTTT. Translation: CASSLVAGELFF.

This clonotype was observed a handful of times. The gene calls are TRBV18 and TRBJ2-3, with D uncertain. CDR3 length equals 14 residues. V lost 2 bases to trimming and J lost 4 bases, with 10 bases between them. Germline CDR1 is KGHSH and CDR2 is LQKENI. CDR3 sequence reads: CASSPIGSSDTQYF. DNA of the CDR3: TGTGCCAGCTCACCAATAGGTAGTTCAGATACGCAGTATTTT.

The chain joins TRBV12-3 or TRBV12-4 to TRBJ1-6; D gene uncertain. Deletions cut 2 bases from V and 8 bases from J, with 4 bases between. The CDR3 has 12 residues. The CDR3 loop reads CASSLQDSPLHF. In DNA, the CDR3 is TGTGCCAGCAGTTTACAAGATTCACCCCTCCACTTT.

This clonotype came up a few times. The genes are TRBV5-1 and TRBJ2-3, with 7 bases that match TRBD2. Germline trimming cut 3 bases from V and 7 bases from J; bases unmatched to any gene: 11. This CDR3 region has 15 residues. Germline values: CDR1 SGHRS, CDR2 YFSETQ. In nucleotides, the CDR3 is TGCGCCAGCAGCTCCGCGGGAGTCCTTGCATATACGCAGTATTTT. It yields the protein CASSSAGVLAYTQYF.

In this sample, this clonotype turned up many times. This chain connects TRBV7-8 to TRBJ1-5; tentatively, D is TRBD1 (5 bases). Trimming took 0 bases from V and 9 from J, leaving 12 bases between them. Per the germline V gene, CDR1 is SGHVS and CDR2 is FQNEAQ. The CDR3 length is 14 residues. The CDR3 nucleotides are TGTGCCAGCAGCTTAGCAGGGACTATCAGGCCCCAGCATTTT. It codes for CASSLAGTIRPQHF.